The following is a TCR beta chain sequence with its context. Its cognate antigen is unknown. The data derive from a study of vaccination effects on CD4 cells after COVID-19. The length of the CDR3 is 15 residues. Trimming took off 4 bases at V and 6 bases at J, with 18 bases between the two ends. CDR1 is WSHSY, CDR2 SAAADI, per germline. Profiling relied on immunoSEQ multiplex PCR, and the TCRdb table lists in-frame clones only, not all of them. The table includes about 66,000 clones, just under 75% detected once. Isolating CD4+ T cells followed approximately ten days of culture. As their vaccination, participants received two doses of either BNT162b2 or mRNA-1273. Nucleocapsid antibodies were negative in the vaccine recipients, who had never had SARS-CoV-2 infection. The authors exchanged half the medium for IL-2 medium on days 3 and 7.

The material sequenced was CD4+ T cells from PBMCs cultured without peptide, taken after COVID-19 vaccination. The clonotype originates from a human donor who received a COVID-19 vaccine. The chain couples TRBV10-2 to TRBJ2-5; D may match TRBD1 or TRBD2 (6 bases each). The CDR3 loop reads CASSGPYREAKTQYF. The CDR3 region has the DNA TGCGCCAGCAGTGGGCCGTACAGGGAGGCAAAGACCCAGTACTTC.